Listed here is a single TCR beta chain. Its antigen is currently unknown. This could be a read error, since a much larger clone is one nucleotide away. TCRdb re-derived calls from the reads in MiXCR, one entry per CDR3 protein. The table records hundreds of thousands of distinct CDR3 sequences, more than 8% of them present only once. The sample belongs to a study of T cell repertoires in cytomegalovirus infection. The CDR3 covers 17 residues. Germline V lookup: CDR1 SGHTA, CDR2 FQGNSA. Findings of the study overall: Totalled public TCR beta family frequency picked out people who carried CMV plus the relevant HLA.

Specimen: PBMCs. The chain combines TRBV7-2 with TRBJ1-5; 8 bases match TRBD1. The TCR sequence derives from a human donor in good health (CMV status not recorded). Some clones in this sample may be carry-over from other donors' samples. CDR3 DNA sequence: TGTGCCAGCAGCTTAGGGACAGGGAGTCTCAGCAATCAGCCCCATCATTTT. Encoded protein: CASSLGTGSLSNQPHHF.